Sequencing of this T cell receptor beta chain was carried out in a study of human T cells and chemical hapten exposure. The CDR3 extends over 14 amino acids. Germline CDR1 DFQATT, CDR2 SNEGSKA (reference sequence). Trimming removed 4 bases from V and 4 bases from J, with 13 bases in between. Each CDR3 protein gets one entry after TCRdb re-called the RACE reads with MiXCR. Seen here are around 100,000 distinct CDR3 sequences, approximately 10% observed once, and the top ten hold roughly 3.5%. Time point described: patch test 1, 2 weeks after DPC sensitization. The treatment: therapeutic diphenylcyclopropenone sensitization with weekly scalp DPC.

The sequence was collected from a woman aged 40 to 55 with alopecia areata. Some clones in this sample may be carry-over from other donors' samples. The chain uses TRBV20-1 and TRBJ1-4; D perhaps matches TRBD1 (5 bases). The source was whole blood, collected in connection with sensitization to the hapten diphenylcyclopropenone (DPC). The CDR3 reads CSANGGQGNEKLFF. In nucleotides, the CDR3 is TGCAGTGCTAACGGTGGTCAGGGTAATGAAAAACTGTTTTTT.